These T cell receptor beta chains were read from a single sample in a study of T-cell memory formation after mild COVID-19. TCRdb redid the calling of the 5' RACE reads with MiXCR, one entry per CDR3 protein. This sample has around 450,000 distinct CDR3 sequences, with roughly 24% found just once. The sequencing sample was made of PBMCs or a T cell subset sorted from them (not recorded which). All receptors come from an adult woman who had mild COVID-19 (a few samples of this study predate the infection). Cell type and time point are not known. The CDR3 runs from the conserved cysteine through the conserved F or W. The D gene is left open where the match is weak. A clone size is listed for some rows: how often the clone was seen (once, few, many), or a class if it is expanded.

D gene	V gene	J gene	clone size	CDR3 protein	CDR3 DNA
TRBD2	TRBV7-8	TRBJ2-3	once	CASSPQFWREGGTDTQYF	TGTGCCAGCAGCCCACAGTTTTGGCGGGAGGGCGGCACAGATACGCAGTATTTT
-	TRBV9	TRBJ2-1	few	CASSPSALVTGNEQFF	TGTGCCAGCAGCCCATCGGCGCTAGTTACCGGAAATGAGCAGTTCTTC
-	TRBV10-3	TRBJ2-7	few	CATGESSYEQYF	TGTGCCACCGGGGAGAGCTCCTACGAGCAGTACTTC
TRBD1	TRBV14	TRBJ2-6	-	CASSQLRDRVPPGANVLTF	TGTGCCAGCAGCCAACTCCGGGACAGGGTACCCCCTGGGGCCAACGTCCTGACTTTC
-	TRBV10-3	TRBJ1-5	-	CAISESGEPQHF	TGTGCCATCAGTGAGTCAGGAGAGCCCCAGCATTTT
TRBD1	TRBV4-2	TRBJ1-2	-	CASSRNPGQPIYGYTF	TGTGCCAGCAGCCGAAATCCGGGACAGCCAATCTATGGCTACACCTTC
-	TRBV14	TRBJ2-5	-	CASSQGVRKTQYF	TGTGCCAGCAGCCAAGGGGTCCGAAAGACCCAGTACTTC
-	TRBV5-1	TRBJ2-1	-	CASSRNLGAGNEQFF	TGCGCCAGCAGCCGCAATCTGGGGGCAGGCAATGAGCAGTTCTTC
-	TRBV7-2	TRBJ2-1	few	CASSPGSSTYNEQFF	TGTGCCAGCAGCCCCGGATCGAGTACCTACAATGAGCAGTTCTTC
-	TRBV6-5	TRBJ2-1	few	CASSYQDFRSYNEQFF	TGTGCCAGCAGTTACCAGGATTTTAGGTCCTACAATGAGCAGTTCTTC